Listed below are T cell receptor beta chains from one sample, sequenced in a study of coeliac disease. Sequencing used immunoSEQ multiplex PCR; TCRdb keeps in-frame clones, though not all of them. The data contain a few thousand clones, around 60% of them seen just once; the ten biggest clones take up approximately 16%. Specimen: lymphocytes from the gut lamina propria. The receptors stem from a woman aged 45-65 years without celiac disease. Each CDR3 is given with its conserved first and last residue. D genes are given only for firm matches. Not all rows give a size; the values are once, few, many and, for expanded clones, a class.

J gene,V gene,clone size,D gene,CDR3 protein,CDR3 DNA
TRBJ1-2,TRBV5-3,NA,TRBD1,CARSHQGVPGYTF,TGTGCCAGAAGCCACCAGGGGGTTCCTGGCTACACCTTC
TRBJ1-3,TRBV4-1,NA,TRBD1,CASSPRDRISGNTIYF,TGCGCCAGCAGCCCCCGGGACAGAATCTCTGGAAACACCATATATTTT
TRBJ1-1,TRBV28,NA,TRBD1,CAGKGSRGQSTEAFF,TGTGCCGGCAAAGGGAGTAGGGGGCAGAGTACTGAAGCTTTCTTT
TRBJ2-5,TRBV7-2,NA,TRBD2,CASSSPGGAGEQYF,TGTGCCAGCAGCTCCCCGGGGGGGGCAGGAGAGCAGTACTTC
TRBJ1-1,TRBV11-1,few,TRBD1,CASSLRVQGLLTEAFF,TGTGCCAGCAGCTTAAGAGTACAGGGGCTCCTAACTGAAGCTTTCTTT
TRBJ2-1,TRBV7-3,NA,NA,CASSLTPLASNEQFF,TGTGCCAGCAGCTTAACGCCCCTAGCCTCCAATGAGCAGTTCTTC
TRBJ1-3,TRBV6-5,NA,NA,CASSLRSSGNTIYF,TGTGCCAGCAGCCTGAGAAGCTCTGGAAACACCATATATTTT
TRBJ2-2,TRBV28,NA,TRBD1,CASSLWGQGAVGELFF,TGTGCCAGCAGTTTATGGGGACAGGGGGCTGTCGGGGAGCTGTTTTTT
TRBJ1-2,TRBV28,NA,NA,CASIGRHYGYTF,TGTGCCAGCATCGGCAGGCACTATGGCTACACCTTC
TRBJ2-7,TRBV5-5,once,TRBD1,CASSLLRDRSYEQYF,TGTGCCAGCAGCTTGCTCCGGGACAGAAGCTACGAGCAGTACTTC
TRBJ2-6,TRBV7-9,few,NA,CASSPDYSGANVLTF,TGTGCCAGCAGCCCGGACTACTCTGGGGCCAACGTCCTGACTTTC
TRBJ2-5,TRBV7-9,NA,TRBD1,CASSLGLSGQGQETQYF,TGTGCCAGCAGCTTAGGACTCTCGGGACAGGGGCAGGAGACCCAGTACTTC
TRBJ2-7,TRBV6-6,hyperexpanded,NA,CASSYSATRQGNEQYF,TGTGCCAGCAGTTACTCGGCGACCAGGCAGGGCAACGAGCAGTACTTC
TRBJ1-1,TRBV6-1,few,TRBD1,CASRWDRGRAFF,TGTGCCAGCAGATGGGACAGGGGGCGAGCTTTCTTT
TRBJ1-3,TRBV10-3,medium-sized,TRBD1,CATTGTGNTIYF,TGTGCGACGACAGGGACTGGAAACACCATATATTTT
TRBJ1-2,TRBV7-9,NA,TRBD1,CASSLRDTGDGGYTF,TGTGCCAGCAGCTTACGGGACACAGGGGACGGTGGCTACACCTTC
TRBJ2-3,TRBV2,once,NA,CASSEGGPLTDTQYF,TGTGCCAGCAGCGAGGGGGGGCCGCTCACAGATACGCAGTATTTT
TRBJ2-7,TRBV6-1,few,NA,CASKPLGSNYEQYF,TGTGCCAGCAAGCCCCTCGGGTCTAACTACGAGCAGTACTTC
TRBJ1-2,TRBV20-1,NA,NA,CSATQSRGYTF,TGCAGTGCCACACAGTCACGAGGCTACACCTTC
TRBJ2-2,TRBV7-3,NA,NA,CASSLFGRGNTGELFF,TGTGCCAGCAGCTTATTTGGCAGGGGTAACACCGGGGAGCTGTTTTTT
TRBJ2-6,TRBV19,NA,NA,CASISGTGANVLTF,TGTGCCAGTATTTCCGGGACTGGGGCCAACGTCCTGACTTTC
TRBJ1-2,TRBV28,NA,NA,CASSLSGYGYTF,TGTGCCAGCAGTTTATCAGGGTATGGCTACACCTTC
TRBJ1-1,TRBV27,few,TRBD1,CASSPRDRPWAFF,TGTGCCAGCAGTCCAAGGGACAGGCCTTGGGCTTTCTTT
TRBJ1-5,TRBV5-5,NA,NA,CASSNRDRPNQPQHF,TGTGCCAGCAGCAATCGCGACAGACCCAATCAGCCCCAGCATTTT
TRBJ1-2,TRBV7-2,NA,TRBD1,CASSVTGNYGYTF,TGTGCCAGCAGCGTGACAGGGAACTATGGCTACACCTTC